This T cell receptor (beta chain) was sequenced during a study of response to subunit inactivated influenza vaccine. Broader study findings: With each seasonal influenza vaccination, the authors suggested, few new T cells are recruited.

This CDR3 has 15 amino acids. V was pared by 3 bases and J by 4 bases, with 15 bases between. One entry per CDR3 protein results from TCRdb running MiXCR on the RT-PCR reads. The sample has roughly 790,000 distinct CDR3 sequences, 20% to 25% seen once. As for this clonotype: Antigen: not known.

The receptor was isolated from a man aged 50-60 years who received an inactivated influenza vaccine. J is TRBJ2-5 and V is TRBV12-3 or TRBV12-4; the D gene is possibly TRBD1 (8 bases). Sequenced material: PBMCs from blood, taken 5 to 6 days after vaccination. CDR3 DNA: TGTGCCAGCAGTTTCGGACAGGGAGGGTCAGAGACCCAGTACTTC. Its translation is CASSFGQGGSETQYF.